The source of this T cell receptor beta chain is a study of blood T cells in healthy people across ages. A second 7 to 11 cycle PCR used barcoded and J-beta primers. Each of the cDNA molecules was tagged by a template-switch adaptor with 12 random nucleotides. TCRdb reprocessed the 5' RACE reads via MiXCR and lists one record per CDR3 protein. The profile shows more than 1,400,000 distinct CDR3 sequences, around 39% of them singletons. Russia was home to the donors, healthy Caucasian individuals aged roughly 6 to 90. The study isolated at least 6.5 million PBMCs from each sample. V was trimmed by 2 bases and J by 6 bases, leaving 8 bases between them. Looked up from germline, CDR1 is LGHDT and CDR2 is YNNKEL (reference sequence). This CDR3 is built from 12 residues. A few counts support this clonotype.

The rearrangement links TRBV3-1 to TRBJ2-7, with D perhaps TRBD2 (6 bases). The clonotype originates from a young woman in good health. Sequenced material: blood. As DNA, the CDR3 is TGTGCCAGCAGCCAATGGGGAGGCGAGCAGTACTTC. Encoded protein: CASSQWGGEQYF.